This T cell receptor beta chain was obtained from a study of Ad26.COV2.S vaccination and SARS-CoV-2 variants. Specified treatment: some 20 received Ad26.COV2.S at low or high dose, single or two shots; roughly 5 received placebo; per-sample allocation not given. Vaccine and placebo recipients were sampled on day 63 after the first injection. The table came from immunoSEQ multiplex PCR; TCRdb's copy has only in-frame clones and leaves some out. The sample carries around 300,000 clones, more than 85% recorded once. V lost 2 bases, J lost 3 bases, and 10 bases lay in between. Germline CDR1 reads SEHNR; CDR2 reads FQNEAQ (reference sequence). CDR3 length: 14 residues.

The source material was peripheral blood, sampled in a trial of Ad26.COV2.S vaccine versus placebo. This TCR was recovered from a person between 18 and 65 years old who received the Ad26.COV2.S COVID-19 vaccine or a placebo. The genes are TRBV7-9 and TRBJ1-2; D may be TRBD1 (5 bases). The CDR3 reads CASSLSGRDYGYTF. In nucleotides, the CDR3 is TGTGCCAGCAGCTTATCAGGGAGGGACTATGGCTACACCTTC.